These T cell receptor beta chains were read from a single sample in a study of T cells in tumors after PD-1 blockade. Libraries were prepared by immunoSEQ multiplex PCR; TCRdb keeps only in-frame clonotypes and omits some of them. The data hold about 59,000 clones, with just under 80% observed a single time. The specimen was PBMCs, collected before anti-PD-1 treatment. Receptor source: a human donor with basal cell carcinoma. CDR3s include the opening cysteine and the closing phenylalanine or tryptophan. A D gene is named only where the DNA matches it firmly. Clone size is given for some rows only: seen once, a few or many times, or a class if the clone is expanded.

V gene: TRBV5-6; D gene: TRBD1; J gene: TRBJ1-2; clone size: NA; CDR3 protein: CASSGRGRYDGYTF; CDR3 DNA: TGTGCCAGCAGCGGCAGGGGGCGGTATGATGGCTACACCTTC
V gene: TRBV6-4; D gene: NA; J gene: TRBJ2-1; clone size: NA; CDR3 protein: CASSDSIAGAHNEQFF; CDR3 DNA: TGTGCCAGCAGTGACTCGATCGCGGGGGCCCACAATGAGCAGTTCTTC
V gene: TRBV18; D gene: TRBD1; J gene: TRBJ1-2; clone size: NA; CDR3 protein: CASSLDRVNGYTF; CDR3 DNA: TGTGCCAGCTCACTCGACAGGGTCAACGGCTACACCTTC
V gene: TRBV27; D gene: NA; J gene: TRBJ1-2; clone size: NA; CDR3 protein: CASRPGTFGYGYTF; CDR3 DNA: TGTGCCAGCAGACCTGGAACCTTCGGCTATGGCTACACCTTC
V gene: TRBV18; D gene: TRBD2; J gene: TRBJ2-5; clone size: NA; CDR3 protein: CASHGLAAQETQYF; CDR3 DNA: TGTGCCAGCCATGGACTAGCCGCACAAGAGACCCAGTACTTC
V gene: TRBV3-1/TRBV3-2; D gene: TRBD1; J gene: TRBJ2-6; clone size: NA; CDR3 protein: CASPDRDRPSGANVLTF; CDR3 DNA: TGTGCCAGCCCCGACCGGGACAGACCTTCTGGGGCCAACGTCCTGACTTTC
V gene: TRBV6-6; D gene: NA; J gene: TRBJ2-3; clone size: few; CDR3 protein: CASSPRASGTQYF; CDR3 DNA: TGTGCCAGCAGTCCTCGGGCTTCGGGTACGCAGTATTTT
V gene: TRBV6-1; D gene: TRBD1; J gene: TRBJ1-1; clone size: once; CDR3 protein: CASSGGPRGRTTEAFF; CDR3 DNA: TGTGCCAGCAGTGGTGGGCCCAGGGGGCGTACCACTGAAGCTTTCTTT
V gene: TRBV6-5; D gene: TRBD1; J gene: TRBJ2-7; clone size: NA; CDR3 protein: CASLTGTVSYEQYF; CDR3 DNA: TGTGCCAGCTTGACAGGGACCGTCTCCTACGAGCAGTACTTC
V gene: TRBV5-1; D gene: NA; J gene: TRBJ2-7; clone size: NA; CDR3 protein: CASSLSGEAEQYF; CDR3 DNA: TGCGCCAGCAGCTTGTCAGGGGAAGCCGAGCAGTACTTC
V gene: TRBV18; D gene: NA; J gene: TRBJ2-4; clone size: NA; CDR3 protein: CASSPDSLAKNIQYF; CDR3 DNA: TGTGCCAGCTCACCGGACAGCTTAGCCAAAAACATTCAGTACTTC
V gene: TRBV5-1; D gene: NA; J gene: TRBJ2-2; clone size: NA; CDR3 protein: CASSFDSQGGELFF; CDR3 DNA: TGCGCCAGCAGCTTTGACAGCCAGGGCGGGGAGCTGTTTTTT
V gene: TRBV18; D gene: NA; J gene: TRBJ2-7; clone size: NA; CDR3 protein: CASSRSRTASEQYF; CDR3 DNA: TGTGCCAGCTCACGATCCCGGACCGCAAGCGAGCAGTACTTC
V gene: TRBV2; D gene: NA; J gene: TRBJ1-6; clone size: NA; CDR3 protein: CASSELMGGYNSPLHF; CDR3 DNA: TGTGCCAGCAGTGAATTAATGGGGGGCTATAATTCACCCCTCCACTTT
V gene: TRBV9; D gene: NA; J gene: TRBJ2-3; clone size: NA; CDR3 protein: CASSVGVGADTQYF; CDR3 DNA: TGTGCCAGCAGCGTAGGGGTAGGGGCAGATACGCAGTATTTT
V gene: TRBV19; D gene: TRBD1; J gene: TRBJ2-1; clone size: NA; CDR3 protein: CASSRTGEYNEQFF; CDR3 DNA: TGTGCCAGTAGTCGGACAGGAGAGTACAATGAGCAGTTCTTC
V gene: TRBV27; D gene: TRBD1; J gene: TRBJ2-7; clone size: NA; CDR3 protein: CASSFTGGVYEQYF; CDR3 DNA: TGTGCCAGCAGTTTTACAGGGGGCGTCTACGAGCAGTACTTC